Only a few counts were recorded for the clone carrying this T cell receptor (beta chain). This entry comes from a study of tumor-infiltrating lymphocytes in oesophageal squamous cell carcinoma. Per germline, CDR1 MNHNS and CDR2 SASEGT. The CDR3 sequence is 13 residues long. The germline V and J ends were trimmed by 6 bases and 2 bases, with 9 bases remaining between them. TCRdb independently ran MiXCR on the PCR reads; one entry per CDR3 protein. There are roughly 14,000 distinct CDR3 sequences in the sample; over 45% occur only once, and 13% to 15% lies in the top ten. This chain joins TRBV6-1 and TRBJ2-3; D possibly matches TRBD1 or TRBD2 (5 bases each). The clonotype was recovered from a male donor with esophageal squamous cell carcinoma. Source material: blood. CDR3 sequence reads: CASRRDPTDTQYF. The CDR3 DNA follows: TGTGCCAGCAGGAGGGACCCCACAGATACGCAGTATTTT.